The sequence of this T cell receptor (beta chain) was determined in a study of CD8 T cells in Susac syndrome. Broader study findings: As the study acknowledged, the number of individuals who were part of its TCR sequencing and HLA analysis was relatively small.

With 1 base removed from V and 0 bases from J, the gap between germline ends came to 9 bases. Germline CDR1 is LNHNV and CDR2 is YYDKDF (reference sequence). The CDR3 spans 15 residues. With regard to this clonotype: The antigen remains undetermined.

The RNA input was roughly 0.5 to 1 ug, and it was reverse transcribed with random hexamers. Each CDR3 protein is one row after TCRdb ran MiXCR on the immunoSEQ multiplex PCR reads. The repertoire consists of over 80,000 distinct CDR3 sequences, with approximately 95% occurring once and the leading ten covering roughly 0.88%. Patients with Susac syndrome showed fulfilment of recently defined diagnostic criteria for definite or probable disease. The TCR was taken from a human donor with Susac syndrome. The V and J genes are TRBV15 and TRBJ1-1; possibly TRBD1 for D (5 bases). The source material was CD8+ T cells from PBMCs. The CDR3 nucleotides are TGTGCCACCAGCAGAGCCGACAGATTGAACACTGAAGCTTTCTTT. Amino acids: CATSRADRLNTEAFF.